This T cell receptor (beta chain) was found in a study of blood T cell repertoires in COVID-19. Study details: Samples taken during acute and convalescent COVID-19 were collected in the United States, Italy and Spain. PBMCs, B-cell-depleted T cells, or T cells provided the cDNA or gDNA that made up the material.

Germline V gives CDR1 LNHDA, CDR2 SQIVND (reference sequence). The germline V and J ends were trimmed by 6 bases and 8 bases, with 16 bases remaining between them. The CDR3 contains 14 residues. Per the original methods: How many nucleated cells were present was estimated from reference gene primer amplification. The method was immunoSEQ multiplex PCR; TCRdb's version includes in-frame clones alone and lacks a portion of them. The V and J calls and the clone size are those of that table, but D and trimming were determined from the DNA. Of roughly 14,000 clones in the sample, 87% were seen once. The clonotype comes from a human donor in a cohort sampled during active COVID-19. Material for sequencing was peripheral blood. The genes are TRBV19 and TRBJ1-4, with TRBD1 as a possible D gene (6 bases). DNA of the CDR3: TGTGCCAGTAGCGCAGGGGCCTTTACCGAAAAACTGTTTTTT. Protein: CASSAGAFTEKLFF. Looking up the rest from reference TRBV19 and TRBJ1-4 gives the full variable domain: DGGITQSPKYLFRKEGQNVTLSCEQNLNHDAMYWYRQDPGQGLRLIYYSQIVNDFQKGDIAEGYSVSREKKESFPLTVTSAQKNPTAFYLCASSAGAFTEKLFFGSGTQLSVL.